The T cell receptor (beta chain) described here comes from a study of blood T cells in healthy people across ages. Study observations and caveats: Roughly linearly, TCR beta diversity per million T cells fell as age increased. The lack of PBMC sorting stopped any conclusive naive versus antigen-experienced comparison. It was not known whether donors were CMV positive (a possible confounder of expanded clonotype changes).

Trimming pared 6 bases from V and 0 bases from J, leaving 16 bases between. The CDR3 runs to 16 residues. Germline V gives CDR1 MNHNY, CDR2 SVGAGI (reference sequence). This clonotype was seen repeatedly, ten times or more. Its matching antigen is unknown. Primers used in a second PCR of roughly 6 to 11 cycles were a sample-barcoded 5' primer and a J-beta primer mix. The yield of each sample was at least 3 million CDR3-containing paired-end reads. TCRdb reanalysed the 5' RACE reads using MiXCR and keeps one entry per CDR3 protein. This sample yields around 900,000 distinct CDR3 sequences, of which around 28% are seen a single time; 15% to 20% belongs to the top ten.

The sequenced sample consisted of blood. The chain has TRBV6-6 and TRBJ2-3, with a tentative D call TRBD2 (6 bases). The sequence derives from a woman at least 80 years old in good health. In nucleotides, the CDR3 is TGTGCCAGCAGCCCTATGCGGGGCAGGAGCACAGATACGCAGTATTTT. Translation: CASSPMRGRSTDTQYF.